This T cell receptor beta chain comes out of a study of cytomegalovirus exposure and HLA in healthy donors (dated by TCRdb to 2017 to 2019). About the full investigation: According to an earlier analysis of a few hundred of the donors, about 179 million T cells yielded 90 million to 140 million unique TCR beta sequences and more than 250 Gb of sequence data. Approximately 300 gigabases of sequencing data and some 85 million unique TCR sequences were included in an early release covering roughly 600 HLA-typed donors. Among the roughly 400 genotyped donors, around 81% belonged to the genetic ancestry cluster associated with self-reported Caucasian donors. The aim of the study was to test whether cataloging public T cell receptors could identify signatures of past pathogen exposure. The T cell repertoires of some 700 subjects were profiled by immunosequencing and related to cytomegalovirus serostatus. Besides the first cohort of 666 subjects, a separate validation cohort made up of 95 to 150 different subjects was used. The study combined high-throughput TCR immunosequencing, statistical association of individual TCRs with disease status, and machine learning to predict cytomegalovirus infection status. To study patterns of TCR occurrence, a later analysis re-analyzed previously published TCR beta repertoires from hundreds of donors and added high-resolution HLA genotyping. Rather than drawing on any new phenotypic data, the later analysis identified candidate immune exposures from TCR beta sequences and the way those sequences occurred across donors. An earlier analysis of around 640 of the donors used high-throughput TCR beta sequencing to judge whether each TCR beta V gene segment behaved as functional or pseudogenic. Donor age, sex, ethnicity and CMV serostatus were compiled alongside the repertoire data. A later genetic analysis took genome-wide SNP genotypes for about three fifths of the roughly 700 donors and used that subset as a discovery cohort. Every discovery cohort repertoire had been produced on one sequencing platform. Class I and class II HLA loci were covered by the typing at four-digit resolution. Typing coverage varied by locus: 629-630 donors for A, B, C, DRB1 and DQB1; more than 500 for DQA1; more than 600 for DPA1; approximately 450 for DPB1. A few DR-DQ haplotypes were treated as single units for association and clustering because of strong linkage in the cohort. Across 300 to 500 genotyped donors of the cohort, an average of about 250,000 unique TCR beta nucleotide sequences per donor were sequenced, and roughly a sixth of those sequences were non-productive.

In total, approximately 610 healthy bone marrow donors made up the cohort. At the time of sampling, all cohort members were nominally healthy, though unrecorded immune exposures were likely present. The donor tested CMV seropositive and was one of the 289 seropositive cohort members. Every donor gave a peripheral blood sample, and the peripheral blood mononuclear cells from that sample were used for TCR beta sequencing. The Qiagen DNeasy Blood Extraction Kit was used to extract genomic DNA from the blood cell samples. Comments on this clone: Its antigen target is currently unknown. Base qualities are not recorded, but no much larger clone differs from it by a single base.

On the study overall, not on this receptor specifically: A cluster of highly shared sequence variants was judged likely to be a technical artifact of the sequencing pipeline. Some IMGT-functional V segments, including TRBV6-2 and TRBV6-3, could not be told apart with the 87-base-pair reads, so those segments were excluded. A further reported finding was that TCR beta sequences accurately predicted the HLA-A and HLA-B alleles for most subjects in the first cohort. In a later analysis, most CMV-associated TCR beta chains were found to appear HLA-restricted, with HLA associations seemingly driven largely by CMV exposure. Cytomegalovirus status was reported to be diagnosed by the classifier with high specificity and sensitivity in both the original and validation cohorts. Sequencing depth was assumed to be roughly uniform across donors in the presence/absence analyses, though that assumption may not hold. A later genetic analysis associated a missense DCLRE1C variant with V-gene and J-gene trimming of TCR beta chains, and an independent cohort replicated the association. In a later analysis, HLA-associated TCR beta chains were found to be more clonally expanded and to have lower generation probabilities than equally common non-associated chains. HLA typing was unavailable for some donors at each locus, so association tests used only the typed subset. In an earlier analysis of about 600 of the donors, most TCR beta V segments appeared in productive rearrangements about 90% or about 30% of the time, broadly matching IMGT annotations. Linkage disequilibrium might explain the correlated functional status among segregating V segments, but an unknown experimental factor could not be excluded. The study gave a list of 150 to 200 TCR beta chains associated with cytomegalovirus. The cohort was sequenced for TCR beta chains only, and without alpha or paired-chain data the features that could be detected were limited. In vitro tests confirmed that a few of the cytomegalovirus-associated TCR beta chains recognize cytomegalovirus antigens. In a later genetic analysis, fewer N-insertions in productive TCRs were reported among donors in an Asian-associated ancestry cluster than the roughly 700-donor mean. Because counts were too low, some 17 rarely observed V segments, including chromosome 9 orphons, were excluded from the earlier analysis of roughly 580 of the donors. Most TCR sequences were observed very rarely across donors, whereas some public TCRs were present in many individuals. For the cohort, immune exposure information was limited to CMV serostatus. A later analysis associated 15,000 to 20,000 TCR beta sequences with specific HLA alleles at a false discovery rate of 0.05. It was suggested by the authors that the approach could potentially be generalized to other disease states and immunological phenotypes. Several of the top co-occurrence clusters appeared to be linked to parvovirus B19, influenza, CMV and Epstein-Barr virus, according to a later analysis. When HLA alleles, especially DR and DQ, strongly co-occurred, attributing TCR associations to individual alleles was difficult. In a later analysis, the rate of TCR association differed among HLA loci, with DRB1 alleles having the most associated TCRs and HLA-C alleles having the fewest.

Library creation used the immunoSEQ multiplex PCR assay. For the multiplex PCR, a mixture combining 60 forward primers for TCR Vbeta segments and 13 reverse primers for TCR Jbeta segments was used. The CDR3 region of rearranged TCR beta genes was amplified from genomic DNA by a multiplex PCR assay. The Illumina HiSeq System was used to sequence the amplified TCR beta libraries as 87-base-pair reads. Turning to the authors' computational methods: A later analysis counted tens of millions of unique TCR beta chains across the 670 or so repertoires, and some 12 million of these chains were shared by at least two donors. Raw reads were error-corrected and collapsed into unique sequences with a nearest-neighbor algorithm that merged closely related sequences to remove PCR and sequencing errors. CDR3 sequences were aligned to IMGT reference sequences to assign V, D and J gene segments. For a sequence to be retained, a match of at least six nucleotides to both a V gene segment and a J gene segment was required. Rearrangements were classified as productive when the CDR3 lacked stop codons and remained in frame with V and J, and all other rearrangements were classified as non-productive. CDR3 was defined by IMGT convention, running from the second conserved V-encoded cysteine to the conserved J-encoded phenylalanine. In an earlier analysis of around 600 of the donors, sequences lacking an unambiguous match to a single V gene segment were excluded. In an earlier analysis of roughly 500 of the donors, V segments were called functional above 56.7% productive rearrangements and were called segregating when the between-donor standard deviation exceeded 5%. A statistical classification framework was built for diagnosing cytomegalovirus status from the catalog of TCR beta chain sequences. A later analysis assigned V and J genes by comparing TCR nucleotide sequences with IMGT/GENE-DB human TR gene sequences. In a later analysis, CDR3 sequences and most-parsimonious VDJ recombination scenarios were assigned using the TCRdist pipeline. In a later analysis, each TCR beta chain was defined by its CDR3 amino acid sequence together with its V-gene family, and reads without a unique V-gene family were excluded. As a way to deal with suspected cross-contamination and a sequencing artifact, a later analysis dropped over 550 nucleotide sequences that were highly shared and had low generation probability. A later analysis calculated a clonal expansion index for each public chain from normalized within-repertoire ranks of inferred template counts. In a later analysis, generation probabilities were computed using a VDJ recombination model fitted to out-of-frame rearrangements, and the results were checked against IGoR. A later analysis scored TCR-TCR, TCR-HLA and TCR-CMV co-occurrence with hypergeometric tests, applying a repertoire-size bias correction to TCR pairs. To estimate false discovery rates, a later analysis permuted the HLA or CMV assignments 20 times. In a later analysis, co-occurring TCRs were grouped with DBSCAN, and TCRdist sequence similarity was added when clustering was performed within HLA-allele-positive subsets. For co-occurrence clustering, repertoires with fewer than 30,000 or more than 120,000 public chains were excluded, along with a handful of repertoires with anomalous nucleotide sharing. TCRdb stores this immuneACCESS table with in-frame sequences only. Part of the clones is absent; in the studies checked, under half of the shortfall reflects unresolved V genes, and no reason is known for the rest. V, J and clone size were drawn from that table, and D and trimming were deduced from the DNA. The sample contains about 150,000 clones, roughly 79% of them found a single time. The ten largest clones represent around 3% of the sample.

At the junction V is shortened by 1 base and J by 7 bases, with 11 bases in between. The cysteine opens and the phenylalanine closes a CDR3 of 14 amino acids. Just CDR3 DNA is preserved here, 42 bases in frame from base 1. CDR1 is given as LGHNA and CDR2 as YSLEER, both from the germline V gene. This receptor was taken from a woman in her forties or fifties in good health and CMV-seropositive. The chain is assembled from TRBV4-3 and TRBJ2-1, and the D gene may be TRBD1, 6 bases matching. The sequenced sample was PBMCs. The CDR3 here reads CASSQAQGRNEQFF. The sequenced DNA: TGCGCCAGCAGCCAAGCCCAGGGGCGGAATGAGCAGTTCTTC.